The entry below describes one TCR beta chain. Its antigen remains undetermined. The junction departs from germline at one end; a sequencing error may be responsible. The sample belongs to a study of shared clonotypes between healthy human individuals (TCRdb year 2020). The study in broad terms: The cohort comprised a couple of women and three men aged 18 to 49 years. To estimate repertoire size and how much clonotype sharing occurs between individuals, the study deeply sequenced the blood TCR repertoires of five healthy adults. To increase sequencing depth and limit assay-specific biases, different laboratories used diverse techniques to prepare libraries and sequence TCR repertoires. Each donor's leukapheresis produced roughly between about 0.9 and 9.5 billion PBMCs. For each donor, three plates each were used for CD4 naive and CD4 memory, two plates were used for CD8 naive, and one plate was used for CD8 memory. The research as a whole found: Clonotypes shared by all four sorted-subset donors showed higher generation probabilities than non-shared clonotypes. Sharing across a handful of donors was observed for roughly 5% of naive CD4, 3% to 3.5% of naive CD8, about 2.3% of memory CD4, and approximately 0.41% of memory CD8 clonotypes. The small number of donors limited the genetic and exposure-history diversity represented. Pairwise subsampling led to the expectation that sequencing depth would affect the degree of clonotype sharing among donors. Even with the large sequencing depth, rarefaction of the sorted-subset datasets indicated that sequencing was incomplete. Only blood was sampled, and tissue TCR repertoires likely differ from those in blood. Estimated clonotype richness was generally larger for naive than for memory subsets.

Donors were healthy HIV-negative adults with no recently reported acute infections or vaccinations. Only Caucasian adults living in Nashville, Tennessee, USA were represented among the donors. CD4+ T cells were enriched through magnetic negative selection, after which naive cells were positively selected on CD45RA and the remaining negative fraction served as the memory subset. Blood was obtained by leukapheresis, after which PBMCs were separated by Ficoll-Histopaque density gradient centrifugation and cryopreserved in liquid nitrogen vapor phase. Analytical flow cytometry was used to check the purity and quantity of every magnetically sorted T cell population. Genomic DNA was isolated from every sorted fraction and measured by UV absorbance on a Nanodrop 2000c. Based on the germline V gene, the CDR1 and CDR2 sequences are SGHDT and YYEEEE. The cysteine opens and the phenylalanine closes a CDR3 of 19 amino acids. Only the CDR3 DNA is retained, 57 bases long and in frame from the first base.

Using the deep immunoSEQ assay, TCR CDR3 regions were amplified from genomic DNA by multiplex PCR. Extracted genomic DNA from each cell subset was spread evenly across all wells of several immunoSEQ 96-well plates, with each plate serving as a replicate. Each replicate PCR for sorted subsets received around 200 ng genomic DNA, equal to tens of thousands of T cell genomes. Purified libraries were quantified with a Qubit 3.0 fluorometer, sized on a Bioanalyzer 2100, and re-quantified with the KAPA Library Quantification kit. Each immunoSEQ 96-well plate was sequenced on its own single-read 150-cycle Illumina NextSeq 550 flow cell. Turning to the authors' computational methods: Because the immunoSEQ output held only junctional sequences and lacked quality scores, the filtering could not match the filtering applied to full-length reads. To assign V/J genes and CDR3, sequences were annotated against IMGT germline references using PyIR, a Python wrapper for IgBLAST v1.9. Reads with weak V/J assignments (E-value above 1e-6), missing CDR3, stop codons, out-of-frame junctions, or ambiguous translated residues were removed. A V3J clonotype was defined by an identical inferred V gene, J gene, and CDR3 amino acid sequence. The percentage overlap between two repertoires was calculated by dividing the number of shared unique clonotypes by the size of the smaller repertoire. Three approaches were used to assess repertoire richness: RTK rarefaction, the Chao1 estimator, and Recon v2.1 estimates of unobserved clonotypes. Generation probabilities were computed with OLGA for all TCRbeta clonotypes obtained by the gDNA method from a handful of donors. TCRdb took this table from immuneACCESS and kept in-frame rearrangements with V and J called. Such tables lack part of the clones; where checked against another copy, unresolved V genes explain under half of the gap, and the rest is unexplained. That table gives V, J and clone size, and the DNA gave D and trimming. Recorded for this sample are around 700,000 clones; around 73% of them occurred a single time. The ten largest clones capture around 2% of the sample.

This clonotype originated in a woman aged 30 to 39 in good health. The sequencing sample was made of memory CD4+ T cells sorted from blood. What the cell subset or site label conveys for this sample: CD45RA-negative fraction. The rearranged chain carries TRBV5-6 and TRBJ2-7, with a tentative D call of TRBD1 or TRBD2, each matching 6 bases. The CDR3 amino acid sequence is: CASSERGDNIAKISYEQYF. At the DNA level, the sequence is TGTGCCAGCAGCGAAAGGGGGGACAACATAGCCAAAATCTCCTATGAGCAGTACTTC. Outside the CDR3, residues come from the reference TRBV5-6 and TRBJ2-7 proteins, so the full variable domain is: DAGVTQSPTHLIKTRGQQVTLRCSPKSGHDTVSWYQQALGQGPQFIFQYYEEEERQRGNFPDRFSGHQFPNYSSELNVNALLLGDSALYLCASSERGDNIAKISYEQYFGPGTRLTVT.